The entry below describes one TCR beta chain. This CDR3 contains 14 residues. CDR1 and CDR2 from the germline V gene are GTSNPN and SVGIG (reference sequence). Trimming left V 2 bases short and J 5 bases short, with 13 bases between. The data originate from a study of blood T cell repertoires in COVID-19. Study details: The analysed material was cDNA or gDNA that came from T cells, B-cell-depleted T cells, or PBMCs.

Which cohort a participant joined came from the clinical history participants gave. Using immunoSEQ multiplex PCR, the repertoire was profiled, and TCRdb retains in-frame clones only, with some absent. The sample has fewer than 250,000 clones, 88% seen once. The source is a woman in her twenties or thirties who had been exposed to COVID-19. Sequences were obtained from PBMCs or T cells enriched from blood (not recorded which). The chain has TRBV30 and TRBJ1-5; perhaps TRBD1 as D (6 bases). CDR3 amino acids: CAWSPIQGHQPQHF. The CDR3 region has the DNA TGTGCCTGGAGTCCTATACAGGGACATCAGCCCCAGCATTTT.